This T cell receptor (beta chain) was documented in a study of blood T cells in healthy people across ages. Extraction of total RNA produced a minimum of 5 micrograms from each sample. Notes on this clonotype: Its antigen remains unknown.

Notes on the study in general: With naive T cell percentage, TCR beta diversity showed a strong correlation.

Trimming cost V 4 bases and J 5 bases, with 20 bases left between them. CDR1 DFQATT and CDR2 SNEGSKA come from the germline V gene (reference sequence). This CDR3 region has 15 residues. A second PCR of 7 to 11 cycles used a sample-barcoded 5' primer and a J-beta primer mix. TCRdb recomputed calls from the 5' RACE reads with MiXCR, one row per CDR3 protein. In the table there are roughly 2 million distinct CDR3 sequences, around 48% of which are singletons. The chain employs TRBV20-1 and TRBJ2-5; no clear D. The sample consisted of blood. The TCR originated in a woman aged 35 to 49 in good health. The CDR3 DNA follows: TGCAGTGCTATCCTCCGGGCAGGTCAAATGGAGACCCAGTACTTC. This gives the protein CSAILRAGQMETQYF.